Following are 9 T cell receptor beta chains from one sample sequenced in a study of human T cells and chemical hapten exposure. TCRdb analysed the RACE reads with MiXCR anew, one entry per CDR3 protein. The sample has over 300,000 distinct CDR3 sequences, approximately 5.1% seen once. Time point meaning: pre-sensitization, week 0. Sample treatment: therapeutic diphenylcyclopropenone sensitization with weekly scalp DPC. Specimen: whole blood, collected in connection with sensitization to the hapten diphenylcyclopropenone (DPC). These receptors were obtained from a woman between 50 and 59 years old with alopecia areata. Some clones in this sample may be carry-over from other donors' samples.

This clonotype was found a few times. The CDR3 is CASSQGSSGINEQFF. In DNA form, the CDR3 reads TGCGCCAGCAGCCAAGGGTCTAGCGGGATTAATGAGCAGTTCTTC. V gene TRBV4-3 combines with J gene TRBJ2-1; 9 positions agree with TRBD2. The CDR3 totals 15 residues. CDR1 LGHNA and CDR2 YSLEER come from the germline V gene. V lost 1 base, J lost 7 bases, and 5 bases stayed unmatched.

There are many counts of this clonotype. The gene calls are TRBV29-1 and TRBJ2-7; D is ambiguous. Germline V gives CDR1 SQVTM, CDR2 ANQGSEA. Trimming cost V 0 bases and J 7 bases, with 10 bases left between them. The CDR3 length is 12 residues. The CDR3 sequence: CSVEEGLGEQYF. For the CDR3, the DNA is TGCAGCGTTGAAGAGGGTCTCGGGGAGCAGTACTTC.

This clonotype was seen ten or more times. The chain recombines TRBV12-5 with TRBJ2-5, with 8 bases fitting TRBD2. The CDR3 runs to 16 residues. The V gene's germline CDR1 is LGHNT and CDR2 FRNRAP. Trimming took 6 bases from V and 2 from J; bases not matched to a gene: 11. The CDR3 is CASGQGRGGRQETQYF. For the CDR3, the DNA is TGTGCTAGTGGCCAGGGCCGGGGGGGACGACAAGAGACCCAGTACTTC.

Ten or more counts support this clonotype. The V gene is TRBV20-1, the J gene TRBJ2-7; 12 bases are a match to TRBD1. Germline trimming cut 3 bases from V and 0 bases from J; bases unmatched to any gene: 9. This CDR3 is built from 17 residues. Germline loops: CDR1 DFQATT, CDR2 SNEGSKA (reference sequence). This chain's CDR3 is CSARGQGATSSSYEQYF. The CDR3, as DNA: TGCAGTGCTAGGGGACAGGGGGCTACCTCGAGCTCCTACGAGCAGTACTTC.

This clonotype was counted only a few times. In DNA form, the CDR3 reads TGTGCCAGCAGCCTGCGGCGGAGGGGCCTTTGGGAAGGCTACACCTTC. Translated, it gives CASSLRRRGLWEGYTF. This chain links TRBV3-1 with TRBJ1-2; D may be TRBD1 (5 bases). CDR3 size: 16 residues. In germline, CDR1 is LGHDT, CDR2 YNNKEL (reference sequence). Trimming took 4 bases from V and 8 from J, leaving 23 bases between them.

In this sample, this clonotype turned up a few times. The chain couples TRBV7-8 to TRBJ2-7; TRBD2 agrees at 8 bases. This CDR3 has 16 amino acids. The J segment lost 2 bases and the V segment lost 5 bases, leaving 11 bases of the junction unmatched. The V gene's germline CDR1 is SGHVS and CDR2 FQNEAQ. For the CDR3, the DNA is TGTGCCAGCAGCAACCCCCCGGGGGGGAAAACCTACGAGCAGTACTTC. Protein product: CASSNPPGGKTYEQYF.

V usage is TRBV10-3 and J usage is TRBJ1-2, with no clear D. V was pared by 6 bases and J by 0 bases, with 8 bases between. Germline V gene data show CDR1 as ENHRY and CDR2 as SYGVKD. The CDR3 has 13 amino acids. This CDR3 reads CAIREDPNYGYTF. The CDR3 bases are TGTGCCATCAGGGAAGATCCTAACTATGGCTACACCTTC.

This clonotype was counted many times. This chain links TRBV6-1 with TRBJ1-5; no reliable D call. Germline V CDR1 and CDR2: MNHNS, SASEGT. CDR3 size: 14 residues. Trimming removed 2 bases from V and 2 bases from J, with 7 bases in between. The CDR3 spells CASSEPRGNQPQHF. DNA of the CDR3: TGTGCCAGCAGTGAACCCCGGGGCAATCAGCCCCAGCATTTT.

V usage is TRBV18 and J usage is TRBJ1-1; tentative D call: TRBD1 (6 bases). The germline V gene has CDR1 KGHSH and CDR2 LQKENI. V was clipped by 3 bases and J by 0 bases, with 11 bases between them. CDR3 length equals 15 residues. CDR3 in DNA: TGTGCCAGCTCACCTCAGGGGTCCATGAACACTGAAGCTTTCTTT. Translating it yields CASSPQGSMNTEAFF.